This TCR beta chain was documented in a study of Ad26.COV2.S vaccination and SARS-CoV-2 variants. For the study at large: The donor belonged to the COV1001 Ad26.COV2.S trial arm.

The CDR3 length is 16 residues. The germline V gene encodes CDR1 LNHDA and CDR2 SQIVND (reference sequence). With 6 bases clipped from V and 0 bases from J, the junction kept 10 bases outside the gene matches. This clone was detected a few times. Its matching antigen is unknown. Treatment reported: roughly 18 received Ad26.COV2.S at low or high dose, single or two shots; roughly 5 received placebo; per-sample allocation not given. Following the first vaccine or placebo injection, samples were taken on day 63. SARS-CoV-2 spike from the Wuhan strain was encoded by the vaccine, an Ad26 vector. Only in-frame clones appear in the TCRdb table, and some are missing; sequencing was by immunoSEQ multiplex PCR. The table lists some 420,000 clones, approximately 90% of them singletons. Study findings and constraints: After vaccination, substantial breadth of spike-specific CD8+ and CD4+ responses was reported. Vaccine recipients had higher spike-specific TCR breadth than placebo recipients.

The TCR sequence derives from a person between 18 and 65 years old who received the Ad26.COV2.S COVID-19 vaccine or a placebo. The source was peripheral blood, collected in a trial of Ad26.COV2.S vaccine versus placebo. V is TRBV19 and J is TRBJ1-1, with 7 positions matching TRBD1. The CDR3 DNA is TGTGCCAGTAGCCGACAGGGCCGACGGATGAACACTGAAGCTTTCTTT. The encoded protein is CASSRQGRRMNTEAFF.